A selection of T cell receptor beta chains follows, all from one sample in a study of blood T cell repertoires in COVID-19. Sequenced by immunoSEQ multiplex PCR; TCRdb stores in-frame clones only, minus some. The profile shows roughly 150,000 clones, roughly 72% of them singletons. Sequencing was carried out using peripheral blood. These receptors all stem from a woman older than 75 with acute or convalescent COVID-19. CDR3s include the opening cysteine and the closing phenylalanine or tryptophan. Each record gives: clone size, V gene, CDR3 length, D gene, J gene, CDR3 protein, CDR3 DNA. A D gene is named only where the DNA matches it firmly. Only some rows state a clone size, as once, few, many or a class for expanded clones.

size: many
V: TRBV4-3
length: 14
D: TRBD1
J: TRBJ1-2
CDR3: CASRLGQGAGGYTF
DNA: TGCGCCAGCAGACTAGGACAGGGGGCGGGAGGCTACACCTTC

size: NA
V: TRBV2
length: 16
D: NA
J: TRBJ1-2
CDR3: CASSRIPDGGNYGYTF
DNA: TGTGCCAGCAGTCGTATACCGGACGGAGGGAACTATGGCTACACCTTC

size: NA
V: TRBV7-9
length: 13
D: TRBD1
J: TRBJ1-2
CDR3: CASSLGGGDGYTF
DNA: TGTGCCAGCAGCTTAGGAGGGGGCGATGGCTACACCTTC

size: NA
V: TRBV9
length: 15
D: NA
J: TRBJ1-2
CDR3: CASSASEWQPYGYTF
DNA: TGTGCCAGCAGCGCTTCGGAGTGGCAGCCGTATGGCTACACCTTC

size: few
V: TRBV19
length: 17
D: TRBD1
J: TRBJ1-4
CDR3: CASSTRTGVGTNEKLFF
DNA: TGTGCCAGTAGTACCCGGACAGGGGTAGGAACTAATGAAAAACTGTTTTTT

size: NA
V: TRBV5-1
length: 16
D: TRBD2
J: TRBJ2-7
CDR3: CASSPGERDRGVEQYF
DNA: TGCGCCAGCAGCCCGGGTGAGCGGGACCGGGGGGTCGAGCAGTACTTC

size: NA
V: TRBV30
length: 12
D: NA
J: TRBJ2-1
CDR3: CAWSTHLLEQFF
DNA: TGTGCCTGGAGTACCCACTTACTTGAGCAGTTCTTC

size: few
V: TRBV19
length: 17
D: TRBD1
J: TRBJ1-1
CDR3: CATKRRTPGQKNTEAFF
DNA: TGTGCCACTAAACGTCGTACACCGGGACAGAAGAACACTGAAGCTTTCTTT

size: few
V: TRBV5-6
length: 17
D: NA
J: TRBJ2-2
CDR3: CASSLFGVSLNTGELFF
DNA: TGTGCCAGCAGCTTGTTCGGGGTCTCCTTGAACACCGGGGAGCTGTTTTTT

size: few
V: TRBV2
length: 15
D: NA
J: TRBJ1-4
CDR3: CASKELGDSNEKLFF
DNA: TGTGCCAGCAAAGAGCTTGGCGACTCTAATGAAAAACTGTTTTTT

size: NA
V: TRBV18
length: 14
D: NA
J: TRBJ1-1
CDR3: CASRGGIMNTEAFF
DNA: TGTGCCAGCCGGGGAGGGATAATGAACACTGAAGCTTTCTTT

size: NA
V: TRBV2
length: 16
D: TRBD1
J: TRBJ1-2
CDR3: CASSEQGGTNNYGYTF
DNA: TGTGCCAGCAGTGAACAGGGGGGCACGAATAACTATGGCTACACCTTC

size: NA
V: TRBV4-3
length: 14
D: NA
J: TRBJ2-1
CDR3: CASSRRGRDFEQFF
DNA: TGCGCCAGCAGCCGAAGGGGGAGGGATTTTGAGCAGTTCTTC

size: NA
V: TRBV6-5
length: 14
D: NA
J: TRBJ1-1
CDR3: CASSYHAEGTEAFF
DNA: TGTGCCAGCAGTTATCACGCGGAGGGCACTGAAGCTTTCTTT

size: NA
V: TRBV7-2
length: 13
D: NA
J: TRBJ2-5
CDR3: CASSELGLETQYF
DNA: TGTGCCAGCAGCGAACTAGGATTGGAGACCCAGTACTTC

size: NA
V: TRBV19
length: 13
D: TRBD1
J: TRBJ2-5
CDR3: CASKDRGQETQYF
DNA: TGTGCCAGTAAAGACAGGGGGCAAGAGACCCAGTACTTC

size: NA
V: TRBV5-1
length: 15
D: TRBD1
J: TRBJ2-3
CDR3: CASSLTGGATDTQYF
DNA: TGCGCCAGCAGCCTTACAGGGGGCGCCACAGATACGCAGTATTTT

size: many
V: TRBV7-3
length: 15
D: TRBD1
J: TRBJ2-3
CDR3: CASSPTTGRTDTQYF
DNA: TGTGCCAGCAGCCCGACGACAGGGCGCACAGATACGCAGTATTTT

size: NA
V: TRBV3-1/TRBV3-2
length: 16
D: TRBD1
J: TRBJ1-1
CDR3: CASSLRQGQKRAEAFF
DNA: TGTGCCAGCAGCCTGAGACAGGGGCAAAAGAGGGCTGAAGCTTTCTTT

size: NA
V: TRBV27
length: 15
D: TRBD2
J: TRBJ2-2
CDR3: CASTRLAGLGEELFF
DNA: TGTGCCAGCACCCGACTAGCGGGGTTGGGGGAGGAGCTGTTTTTT

size: NA
V: TRBV19
length: 12
D: NA
J: TRBJ1-1
CDR3: CASSRGHSEAFF
DNA: TGTGCCAGTAGTAGGGGACACAGTGAAGCTTTCTTT

size: once
V: TRBV7-8
length: 17
D: NA
J: TRBJ1-2
CDR3: CASTRPAYPSGDYGYTF
DNA: TGTGCCAGCACCCGCCCGGCCTACCCATCGGGGGACTATGGCTACACCTTC

size: NA
V: TRBV10-3
length: 16
D: TRBD1
J: TRBJ1-6
CDR3: CAISETGTGEGSPLHF
DNA: TGTGCCATCAGTGAGACCGGGACAGGGGAAGGGTCACCCCTCCACTTT

size: few
V: TRBV19
length: 11
D: TRBD1
J: TRBJ2-1
CDR3: CATRRDREQFF
DNA: TGTGCCACTCGAAGGGACAGAGAGCAGTTCTTC

size: NA
V: TRBV13
length: 12
D: NA
J: TRBJ1-5
CDR3: CASSTGDQPQHF
DNA: TGTGCCAGCAGCACGGGTGATCAGCCCCAGCATTTT

size: NA
V: TRBV19
length: 15
D: NA
J: TRBJ1-5
CDR3: CASSIDLSVDQPQHF
DNA: TGTGCCAGTAGTATAGATCTGTCAGTCGATCAGCCCCAGCATTTT

size: few
V: TRBV18
length: 14
D: NA
J: TRBJ1-5
CDR3: CASSIQASNQPQHF
DNA: TGTGCCAGCTCGATCCAGGCTAGCAATCAGCCCCAGCATTTT

size: NA
V: TRBV9
length: 14
D: NA
J: TRBJ1-2
CDR3: CASSVGSDSYGYTF
DNA: TGTGCCAGCAGCGTAGGATCAGATTCCTATGGCTACACCTTC

size: few
V: TRBV9
length: 17
D: TRBD1
J: TRBJ1-3
CDR3: CASSAPGTGGAGNTIYF
DNA: TGTGCCAGCAGCGCGCCGGGGACAGGGGGCGCGGGAAACACCATATATTTT

size: NA
V: TRBV12-3/TRBV12-4
length: 13
D: NA
J: TRBJ1-2
CDR3: CASSLWGDDGYTF
DNA: TGTGCCAGCAGTTTATGGGGGGACGATGGCTACACCTTC

size: NA
V: TRBV7-2
length: 17
D: TRBD1
J: TRBJ1-5
CDR3: CASSQTGGAYSNQPQHF
DNA: TGTGCCAGCAGCCAGACAGGGGGGGCCTATAGCAATCAGCCCCAGCATTTT

size: once
V: TRBV30
length: 15
D: NA
J: TRBJ2-5
CDR3: CAWSRGGGPGMPQYF
DNA: TGTGCCTGGAGCCGAGGAGGAGGACCGGGAATGCCCCAGTACTTC

size: NA
V: TRBV29-1
length: 12
D: NA
J: TRBJ1-3
CDR3: CSVLLLGNTIYF
DNA: TGCAGCGTTCTTTTACTTGGAAACACCATATATTTT

size: NA
V: TRBV6-2/TRBV6-3
length: 15
D: TRBD1
J: TRBJ2-4
CDR3: CASSFTGTGVNIQYF
DNA: TGTGCCAGCAGCTTTACCGGGACAGGGGTGAACATTCAGTACTTC

size: NA
V: TRBV5-6
length: 14
D: NA
J: TRBJ1-4
CDR3: CASSLAAAGEKLFF
DNA: TGTGCCAGCAGCTTGGCAGCCGCGGGTGAAAAACTGTTTTTT

size: NA
V: TRBV6-5
length: 16
D: NA
J: TRBJ2-7
CDR3: CASSYSHRTSTYEQYF
DNA: TGTGCCAGCAGTTACTCGCACCGGACATCAACCTACGAGCAGTACTTC

size: once
V: TRBV11-2
length: 13
D: NA
J: TRBJ2-5
CDR3: CASSFTRGETQYF
DNA: TGTGCCAGCAGCTTTACCCGGGGAGAGACCCAGTACTTC

size: few
V: TRBV3-1/TRBV3-2
length: 14
D: NA
J: TRBJ2-5
CDR3: CASSQQADPETQYF
DNA: TGTGCCAGCAGCCAACAAGCGGACCCTGAGACCCAGTACTTC

size: NA
V: TRBV7-2
length: 14
D: NA
J: TRBJ1-2
CDR3: CASSLALEGVGYTF
DNA: TGTGCCAGCAGCTTAGCGCTTGAAGGGGTCGGCTACACCTTC

size: NA
V: TRBV28
length: 15
D: NA
J: TRBJ1-6
CDR3: CASRPPAGSSSPLHF
DNA: TGTGCCAGCAGACCCCCCGCAGGCTCAAGTTCACCCCTCCACTTT

size: many
V: TRBV19
length: 16
D: NA
J: TRBJ1-3
CDR3: CASSPSAGGSGNTIYF
DNA: TGTGCCAGTAGTCCCTCAGCGGGGGGCTCTGGAAACACCATATATTTT

size: NA
V: TRBV4-3
length: 15
D: NA
J: TRBJ1-3
CDR3: CASSQGTVSGNTIYF
DNA: TGCGCCAGCAGCCAAGGGACAGTCTCTGGAAACACCATATATTTT

size: NA
V: TRBV5-6
length: 14
D: NA
J: TRBJ1-1
CDR3: CASSLVSGNTEAFF
DNA: TGTGCCAGCAGCTTGGTTTCCGGGAACACTGAAGCTTTCTTT

size: NA
V: TRBV4-3
length: 19
D: TRBD2
J: TRBJ2-1
CDR3: CASSQDASGGHRNYNEQFF
DNA: TGCGCCAGCAGCCAAGATGCTAGCGGGGGGCACAGGAACTACAATGAGCAGTTCTTC

size: few
V: TRBV4-3
length: 19
D: TRBD1
J: TRBJ1-4
CDR3: CASSQGTRDRRTTNEKLFF
DNA: TGCGCCAGCAGCCAAGGGACCCGGGACAGGCGAACAACTAATGAAAAACTGTTTTTT

size: NA
V: TRBV9
length: 15
D: TRBD1
J: TRBJ2-5
CDR3: CASSAWDRGRETQYF
DNA: TGTGCCAGCAGCGCCTGGGACAGGGGGCGAGAGACCCAGTACTTC

size: few
V: TRBV5-1
length: 15
D: NA
J: TRBJ1-6
CDR3: CASSSTGGMHSPLHF
DNA: TGCGCCAGCAGCTCTACGGGGGGGATGCATTCACCCCTCCACTTT